This record covers a single T cell receptor (beta chain). The data were taken from a study of blood T cell repertoires in COVID-19. V was trimmed by 3 bases and J by 0 bases, leaving 8 bases between them. Germline V CDR1 and CDR2: MNHNS, SASEGT. The CDR3 is 14 residues long. Measured with immunoSEQ multiplex PCR; TCRdb has only the in-frame clones, and not every one. Among some 91,000 clones listed, over 75% were seen once. Sequenced material: peripheral blood. The chain couples TRBV6-1 to TRBJ1-1; the D is unclear. The clonotype was recovered from a man in his 70s with acute or convalescent COVID-19. The chain's CDR3 is CASSEQAMNTEAFF. The DNA for the CDR3 is TGTGCCAGCAGTGAGCAGGCGATGAACACTGAAGCTTTCTTT.